This T cell receptor beta chain was sequenced during a study of T cell repertoires in cytomegalovirus infection. General study points: Frequencies of public TCR beta families were cumulated, and this identified carriers of CMV plus the relevant HLA.

Germline lookup yields CDR1 MGHRA and CDR2 YSYEKL. The CDR3 spans 14 residues. V lost 0 bases, J lost 8 bases, and 6 bases stayed unmatched. TCRdb passed the reads through MiXCR, listing each CDR3 protein once. The table lists some 150,000 distinct CDR3 sequences, more than 25% of them singletons. This clonotype came up many times. The target antigen is unknown. The source was CD8+ T cells from cultured PBMCs, collected from culture after CMV antigen stimulation. The rearrangement uses TRBV4-1 and TRBJ1-2; 7 bases are a match to TRBD1. This TCR derives from a human donor in good health (CMV status not recorded). Some clones in this sample may be carry-over from other donors' samples. Here the CDR3 reads CASSQDRTGAGYTF. The CDR3 nucleotides read TGCGCCAGCAGCCAAGATCGAACAGGGGCAGGCTACACCTTC.